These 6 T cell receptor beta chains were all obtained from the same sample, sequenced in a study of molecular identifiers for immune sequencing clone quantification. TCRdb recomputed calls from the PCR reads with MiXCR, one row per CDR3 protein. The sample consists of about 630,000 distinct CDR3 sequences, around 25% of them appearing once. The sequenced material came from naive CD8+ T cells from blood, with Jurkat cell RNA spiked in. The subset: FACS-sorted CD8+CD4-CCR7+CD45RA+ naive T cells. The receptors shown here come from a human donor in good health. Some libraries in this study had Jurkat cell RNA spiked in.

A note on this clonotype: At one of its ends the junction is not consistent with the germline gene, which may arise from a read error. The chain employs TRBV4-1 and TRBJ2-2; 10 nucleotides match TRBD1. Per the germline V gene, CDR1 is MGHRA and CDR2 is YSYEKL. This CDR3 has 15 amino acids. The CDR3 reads CASSQDRDRGREPFF. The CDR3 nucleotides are TGCGCCAGCAGCCAAGACCGGGACAGGGGCCGGGAGCCGTTTTTT.

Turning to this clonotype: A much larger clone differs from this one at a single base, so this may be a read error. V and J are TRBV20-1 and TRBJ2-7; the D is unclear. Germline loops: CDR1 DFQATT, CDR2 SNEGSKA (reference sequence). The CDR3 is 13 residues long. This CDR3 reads CGAREGYSYEQYF. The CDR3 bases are TGCGGTGCTAGAGAAGGCTATTCCTACGAGCAGTACTTC.

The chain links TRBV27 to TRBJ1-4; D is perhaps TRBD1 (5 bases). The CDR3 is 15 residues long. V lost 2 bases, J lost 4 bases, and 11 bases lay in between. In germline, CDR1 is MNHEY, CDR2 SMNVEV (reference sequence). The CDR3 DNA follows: TGTGCCAGCAGTTTAATTGGGGGACTTAATGAAAAACTGTTTTTT. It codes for CASSLIGGLNEKLFF. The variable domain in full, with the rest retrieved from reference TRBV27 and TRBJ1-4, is EAQVTQNPRYLITVTGKKLTVTCSQNMNHEYMSWYRQDPGLGLRQIYYSMNVEVTDKGDVPEGYKVSRKEKRNFPLILESPSPNQTSLYFCASSLIGGLNEKLFFGSGTQLSVL.

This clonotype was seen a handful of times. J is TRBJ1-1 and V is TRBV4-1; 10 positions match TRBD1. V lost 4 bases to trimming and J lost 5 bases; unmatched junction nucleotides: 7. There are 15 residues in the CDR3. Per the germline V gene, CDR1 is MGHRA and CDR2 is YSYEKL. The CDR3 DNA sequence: TGCGCCAGCAGCCCCCAGGGGACAGGGGAAACTGAAGCTTTCTTT. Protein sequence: CASSPQGTGETEAFF.

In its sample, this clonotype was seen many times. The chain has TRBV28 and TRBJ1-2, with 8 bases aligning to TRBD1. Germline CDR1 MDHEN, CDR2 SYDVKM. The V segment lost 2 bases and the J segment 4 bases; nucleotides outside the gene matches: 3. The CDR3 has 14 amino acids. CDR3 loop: CASSLPGGSYGYTF. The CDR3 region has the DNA TGTGCCAGCAGTTTACCAGGGGGCAGCTATGGCTACACCTTC.

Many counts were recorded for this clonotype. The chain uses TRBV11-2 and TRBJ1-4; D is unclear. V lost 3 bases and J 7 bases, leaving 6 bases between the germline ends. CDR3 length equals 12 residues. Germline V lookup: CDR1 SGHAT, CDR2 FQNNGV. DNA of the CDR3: TGTGCCAGCAGCTTTATGGGTGAAAAACTGTTTTTT. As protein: CASSFMGEKLFF.